Below are 28 T cell receptor beta chains sequenced from a single sample in a study of CD8 T cells in Susac syndrome. RNA was extracted with the RNeasy kit, and a quantity of roughly 0.5 to 1 ug was reverse transcribed using random hexamers. MiXCR, applied by TCRdb to the immunoSEQ multiplex PCR reads, yields one record per CDR3 protein. Among approximately 210,000 distinct CDR3 sequences listed, 95% were seen once. The sequencing input was CD4+ T cells from PBMCs. The receptors here all came from a human donor with multiple sclerosis.

The gene calls are TRBV6-4 and TRBJ2-1; no definite D call. The V gene lost 6 bases and the J gene lost 0 bases, with 9 bases spanning the gap. Germline assignment: CDR1 MRHNA and CDR2 SNTAGT. The CDR3 loop spans 14 amino acids. This CDR3 is CASSLEGSYNEQFF. In nucleotides, the CDR3 is TGTGCCAGCAGCCTCGAAGGCTCCTACAATGAGCAGTTCTTC.

The chain combines TRBV20-1 with TRBJ2-1; 14 bases fit TRBD2. Germline-derived CDR1 and CDR2 are DFQATT and SNEGSKA (reference sequence). The CDR3 runs to 16 residues. Trimming took 6 bases from V and 3 from J; bases not matched to a gene: 7. The CDR3 coding sequence is TGCAGTGCCCCGGGACTAGCGGGGGAGGACTACAATGAGCAGTTCTTC. Residues: CSAPGLAGEDYNEQFF.

This chain joins TRBV29-1 and TRBJ2-1; 10 bases align to TRBD1. V shed 7 bases, J shed 6 bases, and the junction held 6 bases outside the gene matches. Germline values: CDR1 SQVTM, CDR2 ANQGSEA. The CDR3 runs to 13 residues. The CDR3 DNA is TGCAGCGAGAGGGGACAGGGGATCAATGAGCAGTTCTTC. Its protein product is CSERGQGINEQFF.

The chain couples TRBV29-1 to TRBJ1-4, with D possibly matching TRBD1 (6 bases). V dropped 2 bases and J dropped 6 bases, with 7 bases sitting between them. Germline V gene sequence: CDR1 SQVTM, CDR2 ANQGSEA. The CDR3 length is 12 residues. The CDR3 reads CSVETGYEKLFF. The CDR3 nucleotides are TGCAGCGTTGAAACAGGGTATGAAAAACTGTTTTTT.

The J gene is TRBJ2-7, the V gene TRBV13, with D possibly being TRBD1 or TRBD2 (6 bases each). Germline V gene sequence: CDR1 PRHDT, CDR2 FYEKMQ (reference sequence). V was shortened by 1 base and J by 2 bases, with 9 bases between the two germline ends. This CDR3 spans 14 amino acids. The CDR3 here is CASSLAGDTYEQYF. The CDR3 coding sequence is TGTGCCAGCAGCTTAGCGGGGGACACCTACGAGCAGTACTTC. The variable domain in full, with the rest retrieved from reference TRBV13 and TRBJ2-7, is AAGVIQSPRHLIKEKRETATLKCYPIPRHDTVYWYQQGPGQDPQFLISFYEKMQSDKGSIPDRFSAQQFSDYHSELNMSSLELGDSALYFCASSLAGDTYEQYFGPGTRLTVT.

The chain joins TRBV25-1 to TRBJ1-1; a weak D match, TRBD1 (5 bases). CDR3 length: 14 residues. The V gene's germline CDR1 is MGHDK and CDR2 SYGVNS. The germline V and J ends were trimmed by 3 bases and 6 bases, with 14 bases remaining between them. The CDR3 DNA follows: TGTGCCAGCAGTGACTCTGGACACCAGGCTGAAGCTTTCTTT. It is translated as CASSDSGHQAEAFF.

The chain recombines TRBV14 with TRBJ2-6; no firm D call. Per germline, CDR1 SGHDN and CDR2 FVKESK. Between the trimmed V and J ends, which lost 0 bases and 0 bases, there was a span of 24 bases. The length of the CDR3 is 22 residues. The chain's CDR3 is CASSQDFRVPPSRHSGANVLTF. CDR3 in DNA: TGTGCCAGCAGCCAAGATTTTCGAGTCCCCCCTTCGAGACACTCTGGGGCCAACGTCCTGACTTTC.

The V call is TRBV29-1, the J call TRBJ2-3; D is ambiguous. CDR1 and CDR2 (germline): SQVTM, ANQGSEA. Between the trimmed V and J ends, which lost 6 bases and 2 bases, there was a span of 12 bases. The CDR3 extends over 13 amino acids. As DNA, the CDR3 is TGCAGCGTGCAGGCCCGAGTCACAGATACGCAGTATTTT. It encodes CSVQARVTDTQYF.

V and J are TRBV27 and TRBJ2-5; perhaps TRBD1 as D (6 bases). With 6 bases removed from V and 5 bases from J, the gap between germline ends came to 16 bases. Germline V gene data show CDR1 as MNHEY and CDR2 as SMNVEV (reference sequence). This CDR3 region has 14 residues. The CDR3 bases are TGTGCCAGCAGCTTACAGGGTAGAATCGAGACCCAGTACTTC. As protein: CASSLQGRIETQYF.

The chain recombines TRBV25-1 with TRBJ2-3; tentatively, D is TRBD1 (5 bases). Germline V gives CDR1 MGHDK, CDR2 SYGVNS. The CDR3 totals 15 residues. The germline V and J ends were trimmed by 3 bases and 0 bases, with 10 bases remaining between them. CDR3 coding DNA: TGTGCCAGCAGTGACGACAGAACTAGCACAGATACGCAGTATTTT. Its protein product is CASSDDRTSTDTQYF.

The V and J genes are TRBV27 and TRBJ1-4, with TRBD1 identical over 10 bases. V was pared by 5 bases and J by 10 bases, with 7 bases of the junction left unmatched. CDR1 is MNHEY, CDR2 SMNVEV, per germline (reference sequence). The CDR3 sequence is 14 residues long. In nucleotides, the CDR3 is TGTGCCAGCAGTCCGTCCCGGGACAGGGGAAAACTGTTTTTT. Translated: CASSPSRDRGKLFF. Full variable domain (remainder filled in from reference TRBV27 and TRBJ1-4): EAQVTQNPRYLITVTGKKLTVTCSQNMNHEYMSWYRQDPGLGLRQIYYSMNVEVTDKGDVPEGYKVSRKEKRNFPLILESPSPNQTSLYFCASSPSRDRGKLFFGSGTQLSVL.

This sequence joins TRBV29-1 and TRBJ2-7, with 7 bases aligning to TRBD1. CDR3 size: 11 residues. CDR1 and CDR2 from the germline V gene are SQVTM and ANQGSEA. V lost 2 bases, J lost 9 bases, and 4 bases stayed unmatched. This chain's CDR3 is CSVERTGGQYF. CDR3 DNA sequence: TGCAGCGTTGAACGGACAGGCGGGCAGTACTTC.

The sample holds one count of this clonotype. The rearrangement uses TRBV20-1 and TRBJ2-1, with 9 bases identical to TRBD2. Germline V gene data show CDR1 as DFQATT and CDR2 as SNEGSKA (reference sequence). The trim removed 4 bases at V and 2 bases at J, leaving 9 bases unmatched. This CDR3 comprises 16 residues. CDR3 residues: CSATFRAGGAYNEQFF. CDR3 bases: TGCAGTGCTACTTTTCGAGCGGGGGGTGCCTACAATGAGCAGTTCTTC.

V is TRBV29-1 and J is TRBJ2-2; D is unresolved. The CDR3 is made up of 13 amino acids. The germline V gene encodes CDR1 SQVTM and CDR2 ANQGSEA. Trimming took off 3 bases at V and 3 bases at J, with 8 bases between the two ends. The CDR3 nucleotides read TGCAGCGTTGATCTCTCTTACACCGGGGAGCTGTTTTTT. It codes for CSVDLSYTGELFF.

The chain joins TRBV5-1 to TRBJ2-3, with D possibly being TRBD1 (5 bases). There are 13 residues in the CDR3. Trimming pared 6 bases from V and 5 bases from J, leaving 13 bases between. Germline V gives CDR1 SGHRS, CDR2 YFSETQ. The CDR3 sequence: CASKPRVQDTQYF. Written as DNA, the CDR3 is TGCGCCAGCAAGCCCAGGGTACAAGATACGCAGTATTTT.

The rearrangement links TRBV29-1 to TRBJ2-1, with D hard to call. CDR1 is SQVTM, CDR2 ANQGSEA, per germline. The CDR3 has 10 amino acids. V shed 3 bases and J shed 10 bases, with 7 bases lying between them. This chain's CDR3 is CSVDLQEQFF. The CDR3 nucleotides read TGCAGCGTTGATTTACAGGAGCAGTTCTTC.

This chain connects TRBV19 to TRBJ1-5; TRBD1 aligns across 10 bases. The CDR3 extends over 16 amino acids. CDR1 is LNHDA and CDR2 is SQIVND in the germline V gene (reference sequence). V lost 8 bases and J lost 4; bases outside the gene matches: 11. CDR3 loop: CASSSWDRGLNQPQHF. CDR3 DNA sequence: TGTGCCAGTTCGTCCTGGGACAGGGGCCTTAATCAGCCCCAGCATTTT. Filled out from reference TRBV19 and TRBJ1-5, the complete variable domain reads DGGITQSPKYLFRKEGQNVTLSCEQNLNHDAMYWYRQDPGQGLRLIYYSQIVNDFQKGDIAEGYSVSREKKESFPLTVTSAQKNPTAFYLCASSSWDRGLNQPQHFGDGTRLSIL.

There are a few counts of this clonotype. The rearrangement links TRBV20-1 to TRBJ2-1, with D hard to call. The CDR3 length is 11 residues. Germline-derived CDR1 and CDR2 are DFQATT and SNEGSKA (reference sequence). With 7 bases removed from V and 4 bases from J, the gap between germline ends came to 8 bases. The CDR3 bases are TGCAGTGTGGCCGCGTACAATGAGCAGTTCTTC. This codes for CSVAAYNEQFF.

This chain uses TRBV29-1 with TRBJ1-5, with TRBD1 as a possible D gene (6 bases). Trimming left V 6 bases short and J 4 bases short, with 10 bases between. Germline CDR1 and CDR2: SQVTM and ANQGSEA. CDR3 size: 12 residues. DNA for the CDR3: TGCAGCGTGTCAGGGGCGAATCAGCCCCAGCATTTT. Translating it yields CSVSGANQPQHF.

The chain employs TRBV7-9 and TRBJ2-1; a weak D match, TRBD1 (5 bases). The germline V and J ends were trimmed by 3 bases and 10 bases, with 10 bases remaining between them. The CDR3 runs to 12 residues. From germline, CDR1 is SEHNR and CDR2 FQNEAQ (reference sequence). The CDR3 DNA sequence: TGTGCCAGCAGCTTGACAGTTGGCGAGCAGTTCTTC. Protein product: CASSLTVGEQFF. The variable domain in full, with the rest retrieved from reference TRBV7-9 and TRBJ2-1, is DTGVSQNPRHKITKRGQNVTFRCDPISEHNRLYWYRQTLGQGPEFLTYFQNEAQLEKSRLLSDRFSAERPKGSFSTLEIQRTEQGDSAMYLCASSLTVGEQFFGPGTRLTVL.

The V gene is TRBV6-2 or TRBV6-3, the J gene TRBJ2-1, with TRBD1 matching 7 bases. This CDR3 has 12 amino acids. V was pared by 0 bases and J by 16 bases, with 6 bases of the junction left unmatched. Germline CDR1 is MNHEY and CDR2 is SVGEGT. The CDR3 DNA reads TGTGCCAGCAGTTACTCTTCACAGGGGTTATTCTTC. It is translated as CASSYSSQGLFF.

The V and J genes are TRBV30 and TRBJ2-5; perhaps TRBD1 as D (6 bases). The V and J ends lost 8 bases and 1 base respectively, with 14 bases between them. This CDR3 comprises 13 residues. Germline V lookup: CDR1 GTSNPN, CDR2 SVGIG (reference sequence). CDR3 protein: CAGNRGFQETQYF. For the CDR3, the DNA is TGTGCCGGTAATAGGGGGTTCCAAGAGACCCAGTACTTC.

This clonotype appeared a single time. The chain has TRBV12-3 or TRBV12-4 and TRBJ1-1; no definite D call. V was clipped by 5 bases and J by 6 bases, with 16 bases between them. CDR3 length: 14 amino acids. The CDR3 nucleotides are TGTGCCAGCAGTCCCTCCCCTGCCGGGGCTGAAGCTTTCTTT. Translating gives CASSPSPAGAEAFF.

A single count supports this clonotype. The genes are TRBV9 and TRBJ2-1; 9 bases are a match to TRBD2. CDR1 and CDR2 (germline): SGDLS, YYNGEE. After removal of 0 bases from V and 5 bases from J, the junction contained 9 bases not matched to a gene. This CDR3 comprises 17 residues. CDR3 bases: TGTGCCAGCAGCGTAGCAGGAGCGGGAGGACCACACAATGAGCAGTTCTTC. It codes for CASSVAGAGGPHNEQFF.

V usage is TRBV9 and J usage is TRBJ1-5; 7 nucleotides match TRBD1. Germline assignment: CDR1 SGDLS and CDR2 YYNGEE. The CDR3 is 14 residues long. V gave up 3 bases and J gave up 1 base; unmatched junction bases: 1. CDR3 sequence: CASSEDRSNQPQHF. In DNA, the CDR3 is TGTGCCAGCAGCGAGGACAGGAGCAATCAGCCCCAGCATTTT. Combining the CDR3 with reference TRBV9 and TRBJ1-5 gives the whole variable domain DSGVTQTPKHLITATGQRVTLRCSPRSGDLSVYWYQQSLDQGLQFLIQYYNGEERAKGNILERFSAQQFPDLHSELNLSSLELGDSALYFCASSEDRSNQPQHFGDGTRLSIL.

The V and J genes are TRBV27 and TRBJ2-7, with a tentative D call TRBD2 (6 bases). This CDR3 has 15 residues. CDR1 MNHEY and CDR2 SMNVEV come from the germline V gene (reference sequence). V was cut by 0 bases and J by 4 bases, with 13 bases left in between. CDR3 region: CASSLSRGTAYEQYF. The DNA of the CDR3 is TGTGCCAGCAGTTTATCCCGGGGGACGGCTTACGAGCAGTACTTC.

CDR3 coding DNA: TGTGCCAGCAGGAAGACAGGGGGCTTAGGGCAAGAGACCCAGTACTTC. Amino acids: CASRKTGGLGQETQYF. The chain links TRBV12-3 or TRBV12-4 to TRBJ2-5; TRBD1 matches at 10 bases. The V and J ends lost 6 bases and 2 bases, in that order; junction bases with no gene match: 9. The CDR3 consists of 16 residues.

V is TRBV9 and J is TRBJ2-1; D remains unclear. The germline gives CDR1 SGDLS, CDR2 YYNGEE. The CDR3 totals 13 residues. The V gene lost 3 bases and the J gene lost 6 bases, with 10 bases spanning the gap. The CDR3 loop reads CASSGHFANEQFF. CDR3 sequence (DNA): TGTGCCAGCAGCGGACACTTCGCCAATGAGCAGTTCTTC.